This TCR beta chain is from a study of blood T cell repertoires in COVID-19. The protocol was immunoSEQ multiplex PCR, while the TCRdb copy is restricted to in-frame clones and leaves out a portion. The sample has about 290,000 clones; approximately 86% are singletons. Per germline, CDR1 KGHSH and CDR2 LQKENI. CDR3 length equals 13 residues. V was trimmed by 4 bases and J by 7 bases, leaving 13 bases between them. Material: peripheral blood. The chain is built from TRBV18 and TRBJ1-1; TRBD1 is a possible D gene (6 bases). This receptor was identified in a woman aged 45 to 65 with active or convalescent COVID-19. The DNA for the CDR3 is TGTGCCAGCTCACTACAGGGCCCTGGTGAAGCTTTCTTT. Its translation is CASSLQGPGEAFF.